The text below deals with one T cell receptor beta chain. Its cognate antigen is unknown. TCR beta CDR3 sequences were amplified from RNA transcripts. TCR CDR3 underwent first-round RT-PCR with the HTBI primer set. TCRdb re-derived calls from the multiplex PCR reads in MiXCR, one entry per CDR3 protein. The sample includes hundreds of thousands of distinct CDR3 sequences, roughly a sixth of them seen just once. These data belong to a study of T cells in Graves' hyperthyroidism and ophthalmopathy. Among ophthalmopathy patients, the Clinical Activity Score reached at least 3, the NOSPECS grade reached at least 4, and duration remained under 3 months. Study conclusions and caveats: Before onset, by a median of around six months, the model predicted ophthalmopathy. Blood also carried most thyroid clonotypes expanded above 0.001.

Germline values: CDR1 SGHAT, CDR2 FQNNGV. CDR3 length: 14 residues. Trimming removed 0 bases from V and 6 bases from J, with 8 bases in between. The clonotype comes from a woman in her thirties or forties with Graves' ophthalmopathy. The V call is TRBV11-2, the J call TRBJ2-2; no clear D. Specimen: blood. The CDR3 bases are TGTGCCAGCAGCTTAGATCCGAGGCCCGGGGAGCTGTTTTTT. This gives the protein CASSLDPRPGELFF. Full variable domain (rest looked up from reference TRBV11-2 and TRBJ2-2): EAGVAQSPRYKIIEKRQSVAFWCNPISGHATLYWYQQILGQGPKLLIQFQNNGVVDDSQLPKDRFSAERLKGVDSTLKIQPAKLEDSAVYLCASSLDPRPGELFFGEGSRLTVL.